The 6 T cell receptor beta chains listed next were all sequenced from one sample in a study of blood T cell repertoires in COVID-19. Libraries were prepared by immunoSEQ multiplex PCR; TCRdb keeps only in-frame clonotypes and omits some of them. The table records 490,000 or so clones, about nine tenths of them present only once. Sequencing was carried out using PBMCs or T cells enriched from blood (not recorded which). The receptors were sampled from a woman aged 55 to 70 who had recovered from COVID-19.

Worth noting for this clone: Other DNA sequences from this sample encode an identical CDR3 as well. The chain carries TRBV5-1 and TRBJ2-3; D ambiguous. Germline CDR1 and CDR2: SGHRS and YFSETQ. The length of the CDR3 is 14 residues. The ends were cut back, 1 base at V and 0 bases at J, with 6 bases in the middle. Here the CDR3 reads CASSLIPSTDTQYF. DNA for the CDR3: TGCGCCAGCAGCTTGATCCCTAGCACAGATACGCAGTATTTT.

This clone was seen once. The gene calls are TRBV12-5 and TRBJ2-7; the match to TRBD1 covers 10 bases. Per germline, CDR1 LGHNT and CDR2 FRNRAP. J lost 3 bases, V lost 3 bases, and 17 bases had no gene match. The CDR3 totals 19 residues. As DNA, the CDR3 is TGTGCTAGTGGTTTTCAACCCTGGGGGGGACAGGGGACACTCTACGAGCAGTACTTC. Its protein is CASGFQPWGGQGTLYEQYF.

This rearrangement joins TRBV5-1 to TRBJ1-3, with D possibly matching TRBD1 (5 bases). Germline V CDR1 and CDR2: SGHRS, YFSETQ. The germline V and J ends were trimmed by 3 bases and 8 bases, with 12 bases remaining between them. This CDR3 is 13 amino acids long. Here the CDR3 DNA reads TGCGCCAGCAGCTCAAAGGGGTTGGACACCATATATTTT. This gives the protein CASSSKGLDTIYF. The variable domain in full, with the rest retrieved from reference TRBV5-1 and TRBJ1-3, is KAGVTQTPRYLIKTRGQQVTLSCSPISGHRSVSWYQQTPGQGLQFLFEYFSETQRNKGNFPGRFSGRQFSNSRSEMNVSTLELGDSALYLCASSSKGLDTIYFGEGSWLTVV.

This chain joins TRBV10-3 and TRBJ1-6; the D gene is possibly TRBD1 (5 bases). Germline V gene lookup returns CDR1 ENHRY and CDR2 SYGVKD. V dropped 0 bases and J dropped 7 bases, with 13 bases sitting between them. This CDR3 has 16 residues. The DNA for the CDR3 is TGTGCCATCAGTGAGTCGAGGCAGGGATTAAATTCACCCCTCCACTTT. Translating gives CAISESRQGLNSPLHF.

This clone was seen only a few times. The chain joins TRBV2 to TRBJ1-5, with D maybe TRBD1 (5 bases). Germline V gives CDR1 SNHLY, CDR2 FYNNEI. V was shortened by 3 bases and J by 7 bases, with 13 bases between the two germline ends. There are 14 residues in the CDR3. The CDR3 region has the DNA TGTGCCAGCAGTGACAAAGGGGCAAAACAGCCCCAGCATTTT. This encodes CASSDKGAKQPQHF.

V gene TRBV18 combines with J gene TRBJ2-3; weak D call: TRBD1 (7 bases). This CDR3 has 14 amino acids. Germline V gene sequence: CDR1 KGHSH, CDR2 LQKENI. The V and J ends lost 6 bases and 6 bases respectively, with 16 bases between them. CDR3 bases: TGTGCCAGCTCGCCCGACAGGGAGGTGGATACGCAGTATTTT. As protein: CASSPDREVDTQYF.